Sequencing of this TCR beta chain was carried out in a study of beta chain features in type 1 diabetes (dated by TCRdb to the late 2010s). As for the study more broadly: Mean age, gender distribution, total cell number and subset yield did not differ between patients and healthy donors. A total of 90 million to 120 million sorted cells were examined across all samples, and a strong correlation was observed between cell number per subset and RNA yield. The study compared TCRB repertoires of sorted circulating CD4+ T cell subsets between recently diagnosed type 1 diabetes patients and matched healthy donors. Regulatory and stem cell-like memory subsets were isolated from only 8 patients and roughly eight healthy donors, whereas naive and central memory subsets came from all 28 donors. Results and caveats for the whole study, not just this receptor: Sequencing cDNA rather than genomic DNA could over-represent highly expressing activated cells, although activation and CD3 levels did not differ between groups. Fewer insertions and more nucleotide deletions at VDJ recombination sites were observed in patients with type 1 diabetes, implying thymic rearrangement abnormalities. Shorter templates might be favored by PCR, yet because patient and control samples were amplified and corrected together, any such skew would affect both groups equally. Type 1 diabetes patients showed a moderate but significant shortening of TCRB CDR3 length in all four CD4+ subsets. The naive, central memory and regulatory TCRB repertoires appeared to resemble one another more closely among patients than among healthy donors. HLA sub-analyses involved small numbers of individuals, so any influence of HLA type on TCRB rearrangement remained unresolved.

Concerning this clone itself: No cognate antigen has been identified for it. No per-base quality is available; no much larger clone lies one base away.

From each donor, a single peripheral blood sample of 100 to 150 mL on average was drawn into heparinised tubes. Using a panel that included CD45RO, CCR7, CD25, CD127, CD95 and CD27, naive, central memory, regulatory and stem cell-like memory CD4+ T cells were sorted on a BD FACSAria II. Purity was above 98% for every sorted population. PBMCs were isolated right away by Lymphoprep density gradient centrifugation and were stained directly, without culture. Samples were stained and sorted in pairs, with one healthy donor and one patient per experiment, so that batch effects were minimized. The High Capacity cDNA Reverse Transcription Kit was used to reverse transcribe all of the isolated RNA, meaning that expressed TCRB transcripts were what got sequenced. Deep immunoSEQ sequencing was performed on naive, central memory and regulatory T cell samples, with an average of approximately 4 million total reads per sample. Sorted cells were lysed in RLT buffer, and RNA was extracted using DNase-treated RNeasy Micro or Mini kits according to cell number. Each cell subset was processed on its own to prevent cross-contamination, while patient and healthy donor samples were processed together. The immunoSEQ multiplex PCR was used to amplify TCRB sequences from cDNA, generating 87-bp fragments that spanned the CDR3 region. Sequencing of the amplicons was performed on the Illumina HiSeq platform. The paper's data handling went like this. Synthetic template baselines were used to correct PCR bias computationally, reads within Hamming distance 2 were collapsed, and singletons that could not be merged were discarded. Reads were aligned to IMGT to assign V, D and J genes, CDR3 length, and insertions or deletions at six rearrangement sites. Clonotype counts were normalized to sorted cell number within each subset before computing true diversity and Gini coefficients with the tcR R package. Repertoire sharing was quantified using the overlap coefficient calculated on TCRB nucleotide sequences. TCRdb carries this immuneACCESS record with in-frame sequences only. Its versions omit some clonotypes, under half of them owing to an unresolved V gene in the studies checked, with the rest unexplained. V, J and clone size were drawn from that table, and D and trimming were deduced from the DNA. In this sample the table shows 150,000 to 190,000 clones, approximately 10% of which occur a single time. The top ten constitute roughly 1.9% of the sample.

Including cysteine and phenylalanine, the CDR3 has 14 amino acids. The CDR3 DNA has 42 bases and is translated from base 1. V loses 4 bases of germline sequence and J loses 2 bases, and the interval between the two ends is 12 bases. The CDR1 and CDR2 encoded by the germline V gene are SGHVS and FNYEAQ. The chain is assembled from TRBV7-6 and TRBJ2-7; the D gene may be TRBD1 or TRBD2, since each aligns over 5 bases. This TCR came from a man aged 18 to 35 in good health. The source material was central memory CD4+ T cells from blood. The CDR3 region reads CASSSGTLAYEQYF. In nucleotide form, the sequence is TGTGCCAGCAGCTCCGGGACCCTGGCCTACGAGCAGTACTTC.